This record looks at one T cell receptor beta chain sequence and its context. Its antigen is not known. Produced via immunoSEQ multiplex PCR; TCRdb's table is partial and in-frame only. The sample has about 99,000 clones, roughly 91% seen once. The data belong to a study of T cell responses to AZD1222 COVID-19 vaccine. The study's findings and limits: The study identified only a handful of AZD1222 recipients as seropositive at baseline.

CDR1 and CDR2 (germline): SQVTM, ANQGSEA. There are 14 residues in the CDR3. Trimming at V came to 4 bases and at J to 9 bases, leaving 12 bases not matched to a gene. The chain combines TRBV29-1 with TRBJ2-1, with 7 bases aligning to TRBD1. Sample: peripheral blood, taken on day 0 of AZD1222 vaccination. This receptor was identified in an adult in good health. The CDR3 protein is CSVVRQGEPGEQFF. CDR3 DNA: TGCAGCGTTGTTCGTCAGGGGGAACCGGGTGAGCAGTTCTTC.